This is a list of T cell receptor beta chains from one sample in a study of T-cell memory formation after mild COVID-19. MiXCR, run by TCRdb on the 5' RACE reads, gives a single entry per CDR3 protein. The sample shows about 270,000 distinct CDR3 sequences, 15% to 20% of them seen only once. The sequenced material came from PBMCs or a T cell subset sorted from them (not recorded which). These receptors came from a man aged 18 to 29 who had mild COVID-19 (a few samples of this study predate the infection). Cell type and time point are not known. Both conserved end residues are part of each CDR3. The D gene is left open where the match is weak. Expanded clones are given a class, and other clones once, few, many or no size at all.

d_call clone_size j_call v_call cdr3_aa cdr3_nt
- few TRBJ2-2 TRBV12-3/TRBV12-4 CASLRPGRTGELFF TGTGCCAGCCTTCGCCCGGGGCGGACCGGGGAGCTGTTTTTT
TRBD1 few TRBJ1-4 TRBV20-1 CSAESTGGNEKLFF TGCAGTGCGGAGTCGACAGGGGGCAATGAAAAACTGTTTTTT
- - TRBJ1-1 TRBV25-1 CASSEWELNTEAFF TGTGCCAGCAGTGAGTGGGAGTTGAACACTGAAGCTTTCTTT
TRBD2 few TRBJ2-2 TRBV6-6 CASLSGPGGGTGELFF TGTGCCAGTCTCTCGGGTCCCGGGGGGGGCACCGGGGAGCTGTTTTTT
TRBD2 - TRBJ2-5 TRBV10-2 CASSDDPGLAVQYF TGCGCCAGCAGTGACGACCCGGGACTAGCGGTCCAGTACTTC
TRBD2 - TRBJ2-1 TRBV11-2 CASSNGTSVYNEQFF TGTGCCAGCAGCAACGGGACTAGCGTTTACAATGAGCAGTTCTTC
TRBD2 - TRBJ2-1 TRBV5-7 CASSWTRYNEQFF TGTGCCAGCAGCTGGACTAGGTACAATGAGCAGTTCTTC
- few TRBJ1-1 TRBV20-1 CSLHSPTGKTNTEAFF TGCAGCCTTCACTCACCTACAGGGAAAACGAACACTGAAGCTTTCTTT
- - TRBJ1-5 TRBV9 CASSVEPGGSQPQHF TGTGCCAGCAGCGTAGAACCGGGAGGGAGTCAGCCCCAGCATTTT
- - TRBJ2-6 TRBV9 CASSEDMAGANVLTF TGTGCCAGCAGCGAAGACATGGCTGGGGCCAACGTCCTGACTTTC
- - TRBJ2-3 TRBV2 CASSARDPADTQYF TGTGCCAGCAGTGCAAGGGACCCCGCAGATACGCAGTATTTT
- few TRBJ1-1 TRBV12-3/TRBV12-4 CASSSGLGGGKAEAFF TGTGCCAGCAGTTCCGGTCTCGGGGGAGGAAAGGCTGAAGCTTTCTTT
TRBD1 few TRBJ1-2 TRBV5-1 CASSLAVTGGSGYTF TGCGCCAGCAGCTTGGCCGTGACAGGGGGCTCTGGCTACACCTTC
- - TRBJ1-2 TRBV7-2 CATGPTNYGYTF TGTGCCACAGGGCCTACTAACTATGGCTACACCTTC
TRBD1 - TRBJ1-1 TRBV20-1 CSAPRTGDNTEAFF TGCAGTGCTCCCAGGACAGGGGATAACACTGAAGCTTTCTTT
TRBD1 few TRBJ2-7 TRBV4-1 CASSQPRDRRNYEQYF TGCGCCAGCAGCCAGCCCCGGGACAGAAGAAACTACGAGCAGTACTTC
TRBD1 - TRBJ1-2 TRBV19 CASKDRVFYGYTF TGTGCCAGTAAGGACAGGGTCTTCTATGGCTACACCTTC
TRBD2 few TRBJ2-3 TRBV7-7 CASSPTSGGITDTQYF TGTGCTAGCAGCCCCACTAGCGGGGGGATCACAGATACGCAGTATTTT
TRBD1 medium-sized TRBJ1-6 TRBV12-3/TRBV12-4 CASSFLGQGNSPLHF TGTGCCAGCAGTTTTTTGGGACAGGGAAATTCACCCCTCCACTTT
- - TRBJ2-7 TRBV19 CASSIDVQAIYEQYF TGTGCCAGTAGTATTGACGTACAGGCGATCTACGAGCAGTACTTC
- - TRBJ2-7 TRBV6-2/TRBV6-3 CASSGVSSYEQYF TGTGCCAGCAGCGGGGTGAGCTCCTACGAGCAGTACTTC
TRBD2 many TRBJ2-3 TRBV7-6 CASSPRYTSGTDTQYF TGTGCCAGCAGCCCGAGGTATACTAGCGGCACAGATACGCAGTATTTT
TRBD1 - TRBJ1-2 TRBV20-1 CSARDGDRGGYGYTF TGCAGTGCTAGAGATGGCGACAGGGGAGGATATGGCTACACCTTC
- - TRBJ2-6 TRBV24-1 CATSDFRGTGANVLTF TGTGCCACCAGTGATTTCCGGGGTACCGGGGCCAACGTCCTGACTTTC
TRBD2 - TRBJ2-5 TRBV30 CAWSGGGQETQYF TGTGCCTGGAGTGGGGGGGGACAAGAGACCCAGTACTTC
- few TRBJ2-7 TRBV18 CASSPGAGQAYEQYF TGTGCCAGCTCGCCGGGGGCAGGGCAAGCCTACGAGCAGTACTTC
- - TRBJ1-1 TRBV6-5 CASSLKWNTEAFF TGTGCCAGCAGTCTCAAGTGGAACACTGAAGCTTTCTTT
TRBD1 few TRBJ1-2 TRBV2 CASRSGGRLYGYTF TGTGCCAGCAGATCAGGGGGCCGACTCTATGGCTACACCTTC
TRBD1 - TRBJ2-1 TRBV3-1 CASSQANRGRYNEQFF TGTGCCAGCAGCCAGGCAAACAGGGGGCGGTACAATGAGCAGTTCTTC
TRBD1 - TRBJ1-2 TRBV28 CASSFQGANYGYTF TGTGCCAGCAGTTTTCAGGGGGCGAACTATGGCTACACCTTC
- - TRBJ1-6 TRBV6-5 CASRPSGGLRSSYNSPLHF TGTGCCAGCAGGCCATCGGGGGGGCTCCGAAGCTCCTATAATTCACCCCTCCACTTT
- many TRBJ2-2 TRBV12-3/TRBV12-4 CASKIYRFQGVLFTGELFF TGTGCCAGCAAAATTTACAGGTTTCAAGGGGTGCTATTCACCGGGGAGCTGTTTTTT
- few TRBJ1-4 TRBV12-3/TRBV12-4 CASSPPGGEEKLFF TGTGCCAGCAGTCCTCCGGGGGGCGAGGAAAAACTGTTTTTT
TRBD1 few TRBJ1-1 TRBV7-9 CASSIGQANTEAFF TGTGCCAGCAGCATAGGACAGGCGAACACTGAAGCTTTCTTT
TRBD1 - TRBJ1-2 TRBV11-2 CASSPSLDRVGYTF TGTGCCAGCAGCCCCTCATTGGACAGGGTCGGCTACACCTTC
- few TRBJ2-1 TRBV7-3 CASSFGTSPEQFF TGTGCCAGCAGCTTTGGGACTTCCCCAGAGCAGTTCTTC
- few TRBJ2-3 TRBV9 CASASPSDTQYF TGTGCCAGCGCCTCCCCTAGCGATACGCAGTATTTT
- few TRBJ2-3 TRBV7-2 CASSYPGTTETDTQYF TGTGCCAGCAGTTATCCGGGGACAACGGAAACAGATACGCAGTATTTT
TRBD2 - TRBJ2-1 TRBV9 CASSVGIAGDNEQFF TGTGCCAGCAGCGTAGGAATAGCGGGGGACAATGAGCAGTTCTTC
- - TRBJ1-4 TRBV15 CATSFTDPGVGEKLFF TGTGCCACCAGCTTTACGGACCCCGGTGTCGGTGAAAAACTGTTTTTT
- few TRBJ1-5 TRBV12-3/TRBV12-4 CASSFLNLNQPQHF TGTGCCAGCAGCTTCCTGAACCTCAATCAGCCCCAGCATTTT
TRBD2 few TRBJ2-5 TRBV9 CASSEAGGETQYF TGTGCCAGCAGTGAAGCGGGGGGAGAGACCCAGTACTTC
- few TRBJ1-2 TRBV12-3/TRBV12-4 CASSSTERPHYGYTF TGTGCCAGCAGTTCTACGGAGAGACCCCACTATGGCTACACCTTC
- - TRBJ2-2 TRBV2 CASKFTGELFF TGTGCCAGCAAGTTTACCGGGGAGCTGTTTTTT
- - TRBJ2-1 TRBV12-3/TRBV12-4 CASSFLLSGDEQFF TGTGCCAGCAGTTTTCTGCTATCCGGGGATGAGCAGTTCTTC
- few TRBJ1-6 TRBV6-6 CASSNLGTLAF TGTGCCAGCAGCAACCTCGGGACACTAGCTTTT
- - TRBJ2-1 TRBV6-2/TRBV6-3 CASLTGGDNEQFF TGTGCCAGCTTGACCGGAGGAGACAATGAGCAGTTCTTC
TRBD2 - TRBJ2-7 TRBV4-2 CASSQRGGGTSYEQYF TGTGCCAGCAGCCAGAGGGGCGGGGGGACCTCCTACGAGCAGTACTTC
TRBD1 - TRBJ1-2 TRBV7-9 CASSDSTGSYGYTF TGTGCCAGCAGCGACTCGACAGGGTCCTATGGCTACACCTTC
TRBD1 - TRBJ2-5 TRBV29-1 CSARTGGKETQYF TGCAGCGCAAGGACAGGGGGTAAAGAGACCCAGTACTTC
TRBD1 few TRBJ1-2 TRBV29-1 CSVEDAGQAYGYTF TGCAGCGTTGAAGATGCGGGACAGGCCTATGGCTACACCTTC